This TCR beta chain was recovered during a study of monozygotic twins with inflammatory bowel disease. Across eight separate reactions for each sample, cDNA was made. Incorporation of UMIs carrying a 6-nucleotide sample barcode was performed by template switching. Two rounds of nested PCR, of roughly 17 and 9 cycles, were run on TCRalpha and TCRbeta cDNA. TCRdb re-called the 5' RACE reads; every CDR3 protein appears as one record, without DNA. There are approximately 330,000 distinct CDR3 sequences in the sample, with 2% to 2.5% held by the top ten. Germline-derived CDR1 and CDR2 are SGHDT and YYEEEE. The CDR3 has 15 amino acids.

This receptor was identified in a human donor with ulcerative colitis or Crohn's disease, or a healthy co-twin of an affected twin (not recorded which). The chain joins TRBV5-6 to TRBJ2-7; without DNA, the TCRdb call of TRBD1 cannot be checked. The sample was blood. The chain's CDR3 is CASSAGTGGTYEQYF. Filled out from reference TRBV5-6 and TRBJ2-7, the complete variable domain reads DAGVTQSPTHLIKTRGQQVTLRCSPKSGHDTVSWYQQALGQGPQFIFQYYEEEERQRGNFPDRFSGHQFPNYSSELNVNALLLGDSALYLCASSAGTGGTYEQYFGPGTRLTVT.